The 15 T cell receptor beta chains below were found in one sample sequenced in a study of T-cell reconstitution after alpha-beta-depleted transplantation in children (dated by TCRdb to about 2016). The treatment or condition label, read with the paper, signifies: allogeneic hematopoietic cell transplantation with graft depleted of TCRalphabeta T cells and CD19 B cells. To prepare the library, PCR was applied. The instrument given in TCRdb is Illumina HiSeq 2500. TCR library preparation used molecular barcoding, with unique molecular identifiers applied to normalize quantification of the TCRbeta repertoire. TCRdb reanalyzed the raw reads on its own, using fastp at Q25 for trimming and MiXCR for clone calling, and kept in-frame beta chains. Rows merge per CDR3 protein into single entries with the most common DNA and genes. The sample has 280,000 or so distinct CDR3 sequences on record, 11% of them singletons. Around a quarter of the sample comes from the top ten.

The material sequenced was peripheral blood, taken 180 days after TCRalphabeta/CD19-depleted stem cell transplant. The receptors were gathered from a male patient aged 2 to 9 who had a stem cell transplant for chronic granulomatous disease, so the T cells may come from the graft donor.

J is TRBJ1-4 and V is TRBV4-2; D remains ambiguous. The ends were cut back, 2 bases at V and 8 bases at J, with 9 bases in the middle. The CDR3 is 13 amino acids. The V gene's germline CDR1 is LGHNA and CDR2 YNFKEQ. The CDR3 loop is CASSQKNYEKLFF. The CDR3 bases are TGTGCCAGCAGCCAAAAAAATTACGAAAAACTGTTTTTT.

V and J are TRBV6-1 and TRBJ2-3; 9 bases agree with TRBD2. Trimming took 7 bases from V and 0 from J; bases not matched to a gene: 8. Germline V gene lookup returns CDR1 MNHNS and CDR2 SASEGT. This CDR3 contains 16 residues. The CDR3 DNA is TGTGCCAGCACCCCCCTTAGCGGGGGTAGCACAGATACGCAGTATTTT. It yields the protein CASTPLSGGSTDTQYF.

On this clonotype itself: A much larger clone differs from this one at a single base, so this may be a read error. This chain uses TRBV12-3 or TRBV12-4 with TRBJ1-2; D possibly corresponds to TRBD1 (5 bases). CDR3 size: 17 residues. DNA of the CDR3: TGTGCCAGCAGTTTAGGATTCGGGCAGGGCGTCAACTATGGCGACACCTTC. Translated: CASSLGFGQGVNYGDTF.

At least ten counts were recorded for this clonotype. The chain is built from TRBV20-1 and TRBJ1-4, with 8 bases fitting TRBD1. The CDR3 covers 15 residues. V lost 3 bases to trimming and J lost 8 bases; unmatched junction nucleotides: 11. Germline V gene data show CDR1 as DFQATT and CDR2 as SNEGSKA (reference sequence). CDR3 in DNA: TGCAGTGCTAGTAGAGCGGCAGGGGGCTTAGAAAAACTGTTTTTT. This translates into CSASRAAGGLEKLFF.

In its sample, this clonotype was seen many times. The rearrangement links TRBV12-3 or TRBV12-4 to TRBJ2-6; 8 nucleotides agree with TRBD2. V lost 7 bases and J lost 3; bases outside the gene matches: 5. This CDR3 has 15 amino acids. The CDR3 here is CASTLAGYGANVLTF. DNA for the CDR3: TGTGCCAGCACCTTAGCGGGATATGGGGCCAACGTCCTGACTTTC.

With regard to this clonotype: A read error may be the cause here, since a much bigger clone is one base away. The genes are TRBV15 and TRBJ2-6; the D gene could be TRBD1 or TRBD2 (5 bases each). The CDR3 totals 16 residues. From germline, CDR1 is LNHNV and CDR2 YYDKDF (reference sequence). V was clipped by 0 bases and J by 8 bases, with 14 bases between them. CDR3 region: CATSRESGAGTNVLTF. CDR3 nucleotides: TGTGCCACCAGCAGAGAGTCCGGGGCCGGGACCAACGTCCTGACTTTC. Supplemented by reference TRBV15 and TRBJ2-6, the full variable domain reads DAMVIQNPRYQVTQFGKPVTLSCSQTLNHNVMYWYQQKSSQAPKLLFHYYDKDFNNEADTPDNFQSRRPNTSFCFLDIRSPGLGDTAMYLCATSRESGAGTNVLTFGAGSRLTVL.

This clonotype was found once. A clone one base away is much larger, so this may be a read error. The chain joins TRBV7-9 to TRBJ2-3; 10 positions match TRBD2. The ends lost 7 bases at V and 3 bases at J; junction bases unmatched: 10. The CDR3 consists of 16 residues. Germline V gene data show CDR1 as SEHNR and CDR2 as FQNEAQ (reference sequence). DNA of the CDR3: TGTGCCAGCACCGCCGGACTAGCGGTCCGGACAGATACGCAGTATTTT. Protein product: CASTAGLAVRTDTQYF.

This clonotype appeared many times. This chain connects TRBV9 to TRBJ2-7, with D unclear. Germline-derived CDR1 and CDR2 are SGDLS and YYNGEE. This CDR3 contains 14 residues. V lost 3 bases and J 0 bases, leaving 10 bases between the germline ends. The CDR3 loop is CASSGEPSSYEQYF. For the CDR3, the DNA is TGTGCCAGCAGCGGTGAGCCAAGCTCCTACGAGCAGTACTTC.

The chain is built from TRBV18 and TRBJ1-3, with D possibly matching TRBD1 (5 bases). V lost 6 bases, J lost 6 bases, and 18 bases lay in between. This CDR3 comprises 15 residues. Germline V gene lookup returns CDR1 KGHSH and CDR2 LQKENI. In DNA, the CDR3 is TGTGCCAGCTCCCCCGGGACTGTAGACCCAAACACCATATATTTT. Its protein is CASSPGTVDPNTIYF.

In this sample, this clonotype turned up many times. This chain joins TRBV27 and TRBJ2-2; tentatively, D is TRBD2 (5 bases). CDR1 MNHEY and CDR2 SMNVEV come from the germline V gene (reference sequence). The CDR3 consists of 17 residues. Trimming left V 0 bases short and J 2 bases short, with 13 bases between. The CDR3 nucleotides are TGTGCCAGCAGTTTATCCGCCGTGGCGGGCAACACCGGGGAGCTGTTTTTT. Its protein product is CASSLSAVAGNTGELFF.

This clonotype has a count of ten or more. The gene calls are TRBV10-2 and TRBJ1-5; the D is unclear. This CDR3 has 13 residues. The germline V gene has CDR1 WSHSY and CDR2 SAAADI. With 8 bases removed from V and 0 bases from J, the gap between germline ends came to 8 bases. The CDR3 is CASGSVSNQPQHF. DNA of the CDR3: TGCGCCAGCGGGTCAGTTAGCAATCAGCCCCAGCATTTT.

At least ten counts were recorded for this clonotype. V and J are TRBV15 and TRBJ2-3, with D perhaps assigned TRBD1 or TRBD2 (5 bases each). The CDR3 length is 15 residues. V was trimmed by 3 bases and J by 4 bases, leaving 14 bases between them. Germline CDR1 is LNHNV and CDR2 is YYDKDF (reference sequence). The CDR3: CATSSSVMGADTQYF. The CDR3 region has the DNA TGTGCCACCAGCAGCAGTGTTATGGGGGCAGATACGCAGTATTTT.

This chain connects TRBV20-1 to TRBJ2-2; tentative D call: TRBD2 (6 bases). Germline CDR1 is DFQATT and CDR2 is SNEGSKA (reference sequence). Trimming pared 3 bases from V and 2 bases from J, leaving 19 bases between. The CDR3 spans 17 residues. The CDR3 DNA follows: TGCAGTGCTAGGGCCCAGAATCGGGGGATAAACACCGGGGAGCTGTTTTTT. Encoded protein: CSARAQNRGINTGELFF.

This clonotype was detected only a few times. This chain uses TRBV19 with TRBJ2-6; the D is unclear. CDR1 is LNHDA and CDR2 is SQIVND in the germline V gene (reference sequence). The CDR3 length is 14 residues. V gave up 4 bases and J gave up 0 bases, with 4 bases separating them. The CDR3 coding sequence is TGTGCCAGTAGTAACCACTCTGGGGCCAACGTCCTGACTTTC. It translates to CASSNHSGANVLTF.

Notes on this clonotype: Without the conserved terminal phenylalanine or tryptophan, this CDR3 likely stems from a read error. The gene calls are TRBV20-1 and TRBJ1-1; unclear D gene. The V end was cut by 0 bases, the J end by 5 bases, with 25 bases between. This CDR3 region has 18 residues. Germline CDR1 and CDR2: DFQATT and SNEGSKA (reference sequence). The CDR3 here is CSAREIARVGGYRTEAFS. CDR3 DNA: TGCAGTGCTAGAGAAATTGCCCGGGTTGGTGGCTATCGGACTGAAGCTTTCTCT.